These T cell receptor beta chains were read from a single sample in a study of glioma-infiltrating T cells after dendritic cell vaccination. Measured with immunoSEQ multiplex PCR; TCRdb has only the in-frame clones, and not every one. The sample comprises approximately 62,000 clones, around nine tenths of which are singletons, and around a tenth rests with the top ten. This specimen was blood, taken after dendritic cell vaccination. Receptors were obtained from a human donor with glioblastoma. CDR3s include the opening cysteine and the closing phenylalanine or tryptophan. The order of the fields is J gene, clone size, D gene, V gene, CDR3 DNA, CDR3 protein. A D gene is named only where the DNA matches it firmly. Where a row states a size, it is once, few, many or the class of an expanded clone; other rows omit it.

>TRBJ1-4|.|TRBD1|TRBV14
TGTGCCAGCAGCCAGGGACAGGCAACTAATGAAAAACTGTTTTTT
CASSQGQATNEKLFF
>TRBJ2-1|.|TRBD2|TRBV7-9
TGTGCCAGCAGCCGAGATCCGGGGGGGCTAAACGAGCAGTTCTTC
CASSRDPGGLNEQFF
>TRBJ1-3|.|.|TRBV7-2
TGTGCCAGCAGCTTAGGAACGCAGTTCTCTGGAAACACCATATATTTT
CASSLGTQFSGNTIYF
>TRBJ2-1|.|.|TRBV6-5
TGTGCCAGCAGTTACTCACTGAGCTCCTACAATGAGCAGTTCTTC
CASSYSLSSYNEQFF
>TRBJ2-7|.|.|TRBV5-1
TGCGCCAGCACCTCAGACGGGGGAATGTACGAGCAGTACTTC
CASTSDGGMYEQYF
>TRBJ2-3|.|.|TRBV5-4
TGTGCCAGCAGCTTGTCTCCGGGTGAGGCAGATACGCAGTATTTT
CASSLSPGEADTQYF
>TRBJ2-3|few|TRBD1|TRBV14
TGTGCCAGCAGCCAAACGACAGGGGGGACGCAGTATTTT
CASSQTTGGTQYF
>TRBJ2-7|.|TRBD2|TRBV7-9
TGTGCCAGCAGCTTAGCGCGGGGGTTCTCCTACGAGCAGTACTTC
CASSLARGFSYEQYF
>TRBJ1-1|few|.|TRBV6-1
TGTGCCAGCAGTGAAGATAGCAGGGGTCGAACGTGGGCTTTCTTT
CASSEDSRGRTWAFF
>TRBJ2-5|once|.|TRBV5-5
TGTGCCAGCAGCTTGGCAGGGGACCAAGAGACCCAGTACTTC
CASSLAGDQETQYF
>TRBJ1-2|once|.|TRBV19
TGTGCCAGTAGTTCCGGGGTGGACTATGGCTACACCTTC
CASSSGVDYGYTF
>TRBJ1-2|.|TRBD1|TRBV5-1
TGCGCCAGCAGCTTGGGCTCCAGTACGGGACAGAACTATGGCTACACCTTC
CASSLGSSTGQNYGYTF
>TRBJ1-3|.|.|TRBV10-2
TGCGCCAGCAGTGAGTCGGAGGGCATGACCATATATTTT
CASSESEGMTIYF
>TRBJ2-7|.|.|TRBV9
TGTGCCAGCAGCTTTGGACTGAAGGCCTACGAGCAGTACTTC
CASSFGLKAYEQYF
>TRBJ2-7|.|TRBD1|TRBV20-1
TGCAGTGCTTGGGACAGCTACGAGCAGTACTTC
CSAWDSYEQYF